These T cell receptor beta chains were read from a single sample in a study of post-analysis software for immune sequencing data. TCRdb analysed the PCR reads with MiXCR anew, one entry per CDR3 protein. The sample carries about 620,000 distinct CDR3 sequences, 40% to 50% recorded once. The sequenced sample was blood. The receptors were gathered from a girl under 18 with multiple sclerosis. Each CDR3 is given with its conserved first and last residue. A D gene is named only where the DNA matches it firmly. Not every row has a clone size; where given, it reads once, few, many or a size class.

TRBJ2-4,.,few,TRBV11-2,TGTGCCAGCAGCGTTCCGGGTTTGGGGAACATTCAGTACTTC,CASSVPGLGNIQYF
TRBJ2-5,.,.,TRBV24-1,TGTGCCACCAGTGCCAGGGGAGAGACCCAGTACTTC,CATSARGETQYF
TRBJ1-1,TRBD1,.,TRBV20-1,TGCAGTGCTAGAGATACAGGGGTGTCCACTGAAGCTTTCTTT,CSARDTGVSTEAFF
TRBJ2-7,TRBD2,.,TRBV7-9,TGTGCCAGCAGCTTACAACTAGCGGGGAACTCCTACGAGCAGTACTTC,CASSLQLAGNSYEQYF
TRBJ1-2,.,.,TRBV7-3,TGTGCCAGCAGCTTAACGGGGGGCAACATAGCGGAAGGCTACACCTTC,CASSLTGGNIAEGYTF
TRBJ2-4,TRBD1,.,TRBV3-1,TGTGCCAGCAGCCCTCGACAGGGGGGGACCAAAAACATTCAGTACTTC,CASSPRQGGTKNIQYF
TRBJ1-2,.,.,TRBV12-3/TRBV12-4,TGTGCCAGCAGTTCCCGGGAGATTAACTATGGCTACACCTTC,CASSSREINYGYTF
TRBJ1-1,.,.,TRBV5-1,TGCGCCAGCATCCCAGGAACAACCAACACTGAAGCTTTCTTT,CASIPGTTNTEAFF
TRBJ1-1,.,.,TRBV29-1,TGCAGCGTTCCTATGGCTTTCTTT,CSVPMAFF
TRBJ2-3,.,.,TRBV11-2,TGTGCCAGCAGCTTTTTTTATACGGGGATAGATACGCAGTATTTT,CASSFFYTGIDTQYF
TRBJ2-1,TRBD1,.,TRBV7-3,TGTGCCAGCAGCTTAACGGGACAGGGGGCTGGGTCCTACAATGAGCAGTTCTTC,CASSLTGQGAGSYNEQFF
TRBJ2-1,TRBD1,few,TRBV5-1,TGCGCCAGCAGCGCCGGGACAGCCTACAATGAGCAGTTCTTC,CASSAGTAYNEQFF
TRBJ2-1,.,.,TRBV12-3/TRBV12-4,TGTGCCAGCAGCTCAACCGACAATGAGCAGTTCTTC,CASSSTDNEQFF
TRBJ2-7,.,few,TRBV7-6,TGTGCCAGCAGCCGGTTAAGTGACGGCAACGAGCAGTACTTC,CASSRLSDGNEQYF
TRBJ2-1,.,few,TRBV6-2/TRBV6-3,TGTGCCGGCGTCAGTTATTGGGCAGGGAGCAATGAGCAGTTCTTC,CAGVSYWAGSNEQFF
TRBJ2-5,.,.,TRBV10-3,TGTGCCATCAGTGAGTCAAACCAAGAGACCCAGTACTTC,CAISESNQETQYF
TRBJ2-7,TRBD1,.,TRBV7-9,TGTGCCAGCAACTCCAGGGGGACAGGGTTCGACGAGCAGTACTTC,CASNSRGTGFDEQYF
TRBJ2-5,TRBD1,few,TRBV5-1,TGCGCCAGCAGCTTTCCAGGGACAGAAAAAGAGACCCAGTACTTC,CASSFPGTEKETQYF
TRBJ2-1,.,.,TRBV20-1,TGCAGTGCTTCCCCGATAGCGGCTAGCTCCTACAATGAGCAGTTCTTC,CSASPIAASSYNEQFF
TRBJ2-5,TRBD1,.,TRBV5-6,TGTGCCAGCAGCTCGAGGGTTCGACAGGGGTTGGAGACCCAGTACTTC,CASSSRVRQGLETQYF
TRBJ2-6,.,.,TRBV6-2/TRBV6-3,TGTGCCAGCGGATGGGGGGGGCCCTCTGGGGCCAACGTCCTGACTTTC,CASGWGGPSGANVLTF
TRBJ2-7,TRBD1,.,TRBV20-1,TGCAGTGCTAGCGAGACAGGGGACGAGCAGTACTTC,CSASETGDEQYF
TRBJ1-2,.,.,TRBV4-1,TGCGCCAGCAGCCAAGATAGAAGCAGAACCTATGGCTACACCTTC,CASSQDRSRTYGYTF
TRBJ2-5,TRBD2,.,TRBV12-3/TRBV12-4,TGTGCCAGCAGTTTTCCGGGACTAGCGATCCAAGAGACCCAGTACTTC,CASSFPGLAIQETQYF
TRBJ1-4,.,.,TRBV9,TGTGCCAGCAGCCCAGGGTGGAATGAAAAACTGTTTTTT,CASSPGWNEKLFF
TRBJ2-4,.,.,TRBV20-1,TGCAGTGCTAGAGGGCCCCTGACACATGTAATGGACATTCAGTACTTC,CSARGPLTHVMDIQYF
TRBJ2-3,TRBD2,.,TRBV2,TGTGCCAGCAGTGAACTAGCGGGGACCCGCACAGATACGCAGTATTTT,CASSELAGTRTDTQYF
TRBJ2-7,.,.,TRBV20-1,TGCAGTGCTAGAGATAAGGACCGCGAGGTTGGGAACGAGCAGTACTTC,CSARDKDREVGNEQYF
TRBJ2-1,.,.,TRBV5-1,TGCGCCAGCAGCTTGGAGGGGATTCAGGGAGGGCAGTTCTTC,CASSLEGIQGGQFF
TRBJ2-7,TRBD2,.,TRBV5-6,TGTGCCAGCAGCTCCGGGACTAGCGTCTACGAGCAGTACTTC,CASSSGTSVYEQYF
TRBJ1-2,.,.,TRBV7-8,TGTGCCAGCAGCACTTCGGACATTGGCTACACCTTC,CASSTSDIGYTF
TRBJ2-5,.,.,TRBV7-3,TGTGCCAGCAGCTTAGATCCCCGAGGCGAGACCCAGTACTTC,CASSLDPRGETQYF
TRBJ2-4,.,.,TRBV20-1,TGCAGTGCTGGGGGGGCCAAAAACATTCAGTACTTC,CSAGGAKNIQYF
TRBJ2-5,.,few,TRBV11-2,TGTGCCAGCAGCTCCAACAGGGTTGAGCAGTACTTC,CASSSNRVEQYF
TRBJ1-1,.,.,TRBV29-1,TGCAGCGCTACCCGGGGGATGAACACTGAAGCTTTCTTT,CSATRGMNTEAFF
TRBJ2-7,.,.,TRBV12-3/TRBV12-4,TGTGCCAGCAGTTCGAGAAGGGCCCAGGGGAACGAGCAGTACTTC,CASSSRRAQGNEQYF
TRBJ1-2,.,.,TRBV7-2,TGTGCCAGCAGCTTAGCGCCTACTTCCTCGAGTGGCTACACCTTC,CASSLAPTSSSGYTF
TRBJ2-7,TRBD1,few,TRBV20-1,TGCAGTGCTATGCGGGGGACAGGGAGCTCCTACGAGCAGTACTTC,CSAMRGTGSSYEQYF
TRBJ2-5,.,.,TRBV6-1,TGTGCCAGCAGTCATACGACAGGTCTCAGGGAGACCCAGTACTTC,CASSHTTGLRETQYF
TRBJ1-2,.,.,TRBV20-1,TGCAGTGCTGCCAAATATGGCTACACCTTC,CSAAKYGYTF
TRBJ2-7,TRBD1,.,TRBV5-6,TGTGCCAGCAGCATCAGGGGGACCTTTAGGTTCGAGCAGTACTTC,CASSIRGTFRFEQYF
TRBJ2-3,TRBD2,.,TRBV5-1,TGCGCCAGCAGCTTGTACCCCAGCGGGAGGGCCACAGATACGCAGTATTTT,CASSLYPSGRATDTQYF
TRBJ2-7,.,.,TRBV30,TGTGCCTGGAGTGTACCTGCAGGTCCCTACGAGCAGTACTTC,CAWSVPAGPYEQYF
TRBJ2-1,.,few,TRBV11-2,TGTGCCAGCAGCTTAGCACTAGCCTACAATGAGCAGTTCTTC,CASSLALAYNEQFF
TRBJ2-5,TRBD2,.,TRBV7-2,TGTGCCAGCAGCTCTTTACTAGCGGGAGGCCCCGCGGTTGAGACCCAGTACTTC,CASSSLLAGGPAVETQYF
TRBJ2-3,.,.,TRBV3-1,TGTGCCAGCAGCTTAGATCTGCCCCGATTCTCTAGCACAGATACGCAGTATTTT,CASSLDLPRFSSTDTQYF
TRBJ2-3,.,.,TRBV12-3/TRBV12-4,TGTGCCAGCAGTTTAGGGGGGGATGAGGGCACAGATACGCAGTATTTT,CASSLGGDEGTDTQYF
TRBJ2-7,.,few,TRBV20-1,TGCAGTGCTAGACCCAGATCTGACAGATACGAGCAGTACTTC,CSARPRSDRYEQYF
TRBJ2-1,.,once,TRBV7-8,TGTGCCAGCAGGGGCCTGGACAATGAGCAGTTCTTC,CASRGLDNEQFF
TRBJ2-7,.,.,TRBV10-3,TGTGCCATCAGTGAGAGGGAGTCTCAGTACTTC,CAISERESQYF
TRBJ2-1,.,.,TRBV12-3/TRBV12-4,TGTGCCAGCAGTTATTCAGGACTAACCTACAATGAGCAGTTCTTC,CASSYSGLTYNEQFF
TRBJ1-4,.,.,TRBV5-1,TGCGCCAGCAGCATCCGGGAGATGAATGAAAAACTGTTTTTT,CASSIREMNEKLFF
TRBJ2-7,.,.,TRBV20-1,TGCAGTGCTAGAGCGGGCCTTAGCGTCCGCGAGCAGTACTTC,CSARAGLSVREQYF
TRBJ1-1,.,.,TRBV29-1,TGCAGCGTTGAGTTACAGGGACCGTTAAAAGCTTTCTTT,CSVELQGPLKAFF
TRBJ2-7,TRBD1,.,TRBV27,TGTGCCAGCAGTATGGACAGGGGCCACGAGCAGTACTTC,CASSMDRGHEQYF
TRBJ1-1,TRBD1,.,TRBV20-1,TGCAGTGCTAGAGACTCCGGGACAGCGAACACTGAAGCTTTCTTT,CSARDSGTANTEAFF
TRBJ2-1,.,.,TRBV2,TGTGCCAGCGGAGGTCTCTCCTACAATGAGCAGTTCTTC,CASGGLSYNEQFF
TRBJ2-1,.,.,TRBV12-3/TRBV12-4,TGTGCCAGCAAGGCAGGGGATATTTTAAATGAGCAGTTCTTC,CASKAGDILNEQFF
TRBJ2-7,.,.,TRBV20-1,TGCAGTGCTAGCGACAGTCCCTCCTACGAGCAGTACTTC,CSASDSPSYEQYF
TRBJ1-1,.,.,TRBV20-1,TGCAGTGCTAGAGAGGACGAGGCGACTGAAGCTTTCTTT,CSAREDEATEAFF